This entry lists 5 T cell receptor beta chains sequenced from one sample in a study of T cell repertoires in cytomegalovirus infection. TCRdb reanalysed the reads using MiXCR and keeps one entry per CDR3 protein. Here the sample spans 200,000 to 250,000 distinct CDR3 sequences, less than 50% being singletons. No antigen has been identified for these receptors. Sample: CD8+ T cells from cultured PBMCs, taken from culture after CMV antigen stimulation. The receptor source for this set is a human donor in good health (CMV status not recorded). Some clones in this sample may be carry-over from other donors' samples.

V gene TRBV15 combines with J gene TRBJ1-4; D is unclear. V lost 0 bases and J 0 bases, leaving 8 bases between the germline ends. CDR1 and CDR2 from the germline V gene are LNHNV and YYDKDF (reference sequence). This CDR3 comprises 16 residues. CDR3 residues: CATSRDRITTNEKLFF. DNA of the CDR3: TGTGCCACCAGCAGAGATCGGATAACAACTAATGAAAAACTGTTTTTT.

This clonotype has only a few counts. V is TRBV5-6 and J is TRBJ2-1; 10 nucleotides align to TRBD2. The ends lost 4 bases at V and 7 bases at J; junction bases unmatched: 11. Germline V gene lookup returns CDR1 SGHDT and CDR2 YYEEEE. The CDR3 has 16 amino acids. CDR3 in amino acids: CASSPAAGGPSNEQFF. The CDR3 region has the DNA TGTGCCAGCAGCCCGGCAGCGGGAGGGCCCTCGAATGAGCAGTTCTTC.

This clonotype showed up just a few times. This rearrangement joins TRBV6-5 to TRBJ1-6; 7 bases match TRBD1. The CDR3 totals 17 residues. Losses at the gene ends were 5 bases for V and 3 bases for J; bases not matched to a gene: 10. Germline V gene sequence: CDR1 MNHEY, CDR2 SVGAGI. The CDR3 DNA follows: TGTGCCAGCAGTGAGACAACGGGACAGCTCTATAATTCACCCCTCCACTTT. This encodes CASSETTGQLYNSPLHF.

This clonotype was seen only a few times. The chain links TRBV15 to TRBJ1-4; possible D gene TRBD1, 5 bases. The CDR3 totals 12 residues. Per germline, CDR1 LNHNV and CDR2 YYDKDF (reference sequence). The V and J ends lost 8 bases and 15 bases respectively, with 19 bases between them. CDR3 region: CATSEMGELMFF. The CDR3 nucleotides read TGTGCCACCTCAGAGATGGGGGAATTGATGTTTTTT.

The chain joins TRBV28 to TRBJ2-5, with TRBD2 matching 9 bases. The CDR3 is 15 residues long. Germline V CDR1 and CDR2: MDHEN, SYDVKM. The V gene end was trimmed by 6 bases and the J gene end by 1 base; junction bases not matched to a gene: 6. This CDR3 is CASRRLAELQETQYF. The DNA for the CDR3 is TGTGCCAGCAGACGACTAGCGGAACTCCAAGAGACCCAGTACTTC.